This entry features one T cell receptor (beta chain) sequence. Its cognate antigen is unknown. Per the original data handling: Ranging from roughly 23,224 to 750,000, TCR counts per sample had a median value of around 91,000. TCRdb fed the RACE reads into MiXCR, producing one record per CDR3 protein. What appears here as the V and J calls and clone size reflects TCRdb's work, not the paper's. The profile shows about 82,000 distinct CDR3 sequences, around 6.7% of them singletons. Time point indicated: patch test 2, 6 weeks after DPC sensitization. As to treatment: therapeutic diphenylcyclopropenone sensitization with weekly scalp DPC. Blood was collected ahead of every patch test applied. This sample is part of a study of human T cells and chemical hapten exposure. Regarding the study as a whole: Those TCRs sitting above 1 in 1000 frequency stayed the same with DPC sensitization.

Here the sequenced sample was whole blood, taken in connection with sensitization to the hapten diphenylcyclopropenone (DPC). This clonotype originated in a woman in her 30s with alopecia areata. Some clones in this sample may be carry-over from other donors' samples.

The CDR3 is CASSIRGGGLMETQYF. The CDR3 DNA follows: TGTGCCAGTAGTATACGTGGGGGGGGCCTTATGGAGACCCAGTACTTC. The genes are TRBV19 and TRBJ2-5; weak D call: TRBD2 (7 bases). CDR3 length: 16 residues. V dropped 2 bases and J dropped 5 bases, with 18 bases sitting between them. The germline V gene has CDR1 LNHDA and CDR2 SQIVND (reference sequence).